These T cell receptor beta chains were read from a single sample in a study of blood T cell repertoires in COVID-19. Data came from immunoSEQ multiplex PCR; TCRdb stores just in-frame clones and leaves some out. The sample holds tens of thousands of clones, nearly 80% seen once. The specimen was peripheral blood. These receptors all stem from a human donor in a cohort sampled during active COVID-19. The CDR3 runs from the conserved cysteine through the conserved F or W. Each record gives: D gene, J gene, clone size, V gene, CDR3 protein, CDR3 DNA. D genes are given only for firm matches. Only some rows state a clone size, as once, few, many or a class for expanded clones.

-	TRBJ1-3	-	TRBV5-8	CASSPGQISGNTIYF	TGTGCCAGCAGCCCCGGACAGATCTCTGGAAACACCATATATTTT
TRBD1	TRBJ2-3	-	TRBV24-1	CATSGAGQGTDTQYF	TGTGCCACCAGTGGTGCGGGACAGGGCACAGATACGCAGTATTTT
-	TRBJ1-2	-	TRBV11-2	CASSTLGIGGDYGYTF	TGTGCCAGCAGCACCCTCGGTATTGGGGGGGACTATGGCTACACCTTC
TRBD1	TRBJ2-7	few	TRBV5-1	CASSLSGTGSYEQYF	TGCGCCAGCAGCCTGTCCGGGACAGGCTCCTACGAGCAGTACTTC
TRBD1	TRBJ1-2	many	TRBV19	CASTSLDRGHGYTF	TGTGCCAGTACCTCTCTGGACAGGGGCCATGGCTACACCTTC
-	TRBJ2-3	-	TRBV3-1/TRBV3-2	CASSQSTGSRNTQYF	TGTGCCAGCAGCCAATCTACGGGGAGCAGGAATACGCAGTATTTT
-	TRBJ2-2	few	TRBV28	CASSKGGSGELFF	TGTGCCAGCTCCAAGGGGGGGTCCGGGGAGCTGTTTTTT
-	TRBJ1-1	once	TRBV10-1	CASSESVPRQGSTEAFF	TGCGCCAGCAGTGAGTCGGTACCTAGGCAGGGAAGCACTGAAGCTTTCTTT
-	TRBJ2-7	-	TRBV27	CASSRGYEQYF	TGTGCCAGCAGTCGGGGGTACGAGCAGTACTTC
-	TRBJ2-3	once	TRBV7-8	CASSLGGVASVTDTQYF	TGTGCCAGCAGCTTAGGGGGGGTAGCTTCCGTGACAGATACGCAGTATTTT
TRBD1	TRBJ2-7	-	TRBV13	CASSSGDRGEYEQYF	TGTGCCAGCAGCTCAGGGGACAGGGGTGAGTACGAGCAGTACTTC
-	TRBJ1-6	-	TRBV6-5	CASRRGQTSPLHF	TGTGCCAGCAGACGAGGACAGACTTCACCCCTCCACTTT
-	TRBJ2-7	-	TRBV28	CASSRGYEQYF	TGTGCCAGCAGCCGGGGCTACGAGCAGTACTTC
-	TRBJ2-5	-	TRBV18	CASSTQQETQYF	TGTGCCAGCTCAACGCAGCAAGAGACCCAGTACTTC
TRBD2	TRBJ2-2	-	TRBV19	CASSIPGLAGNTGELFF	TGTGCCAGTAGTATCCCGGGCCTAGCGGGAAACACCGGGGAGCTGTTTTTT
TRBD2	TRBJ2-2	-	TRBV10-3	CAIVSGGRADTGELFF	TGTGCCATCGTCTCGGGCGGGAGGGCCGACACCGGGGAGCTGTTTTTT
-	TRBJ2-7	few	TRBV7-2	CASSSTRSHEQYF	TGTGCCAGCAGCTCGACTAGGTCCCACGAGCAGTACTTC
-	TRBJ2-7	few	TRBV13	CASSNAIMREQYF	TGTGCCAGCAGCAATGCCATTATGCGGGAGCAGTACTTC
-	TRBJ2-1	-	TRBV4-1	CASTLAARSYNEQFF	TGCGCCAGCACACTAGCTGCCCGCTCCTACAATGAGCAGTTCTTC
TRBD1	TRBJ1-4	-	TRBV19	CASQDRGNEKLFF	TGTGCCAGCCAGGACAGGGGCAACGAAAAACTGTTTTTT
TRBD2	TRBJ2-1	once	TRBV6-1	CASSESRLAGNNEQFF	TGTGCCAGCAGTGAAAGCAGACTAGCGGGAAACAATGAGCAGTTCTTC
TRBD1	TRBJ2-5	once	TRBV15	CATNSQGGQETQYF	TGTGCCACCAACTCACAGGGGGGCCAAGAGACCCAGTACTTC
TRBD1	TRBJ2-3	-	TRBV18	CASSSGTAPRRDTQYF	TGTGCCAGCTCGTCAGGGACAGCCCCGAGGAGAGATACGCAGTATTTT
-	TRBJ2-2	-	TRBV24-1	CATRPGQGTGELFF	TGTGCCACCAGGCCGGGACAAGGGACCGGGGAGCTGTTTTTT
TRBD2	TRBJ2-7	-	TRBV6-5	CASSSRRRSGVWEQYF	TGTGCCAGCAGTTCCCGCCGGAGGAGCGGGGTCTGGGAGCAGTACTTC
TRBD2	TRBJ2-7	-	TRBV7-2	CASSLGVGRASSRHEQYF	TGTGCCAGCAGCTTAGGCGTCGGGAGGGCCTCATCTAGGCACGAGCAGTACTTC
-	TRBJ1-1	once	TRBV19	CASSIGTGWGTEAFF	TGTGCCAGTAGTATAGGAACAGGGTGGGGCACTGAAGCTTTCTTT
-	TRBJ1-1	-	TRBV5-1	CASRRLRAGNTEAFF	TGCGCCAGCAGGCGTCTAAGGGCGGGGAACACTGAAGCTTTCTTT
TRBD1	TRBJ2-3	-	TRBV6-4	CASKGTGEADTQYF	TGTGCCAGCAAAGGGACAGGGGAGGCAGATACGCAGTATTTT
-	TRBJ2-6	-	TRBV3-1/TRBV3-2	CASSQDQPGTGANVLTF	TGTGCCAGCAGCCAAGATCAGCCGGGAACTGGGGCCAACGTCCTGACTTTC
TRBD2	TRBJ2-1	-	TRBV9	CASSVGEAGGLYNEQFF	TGTGCCAGCAGCGTAGGGGAAGCGGGAGGACTCTACAATGAGCAGTTCTTC
-	TRBJ1-1	-	TRBV6-4	CASSVSQANTEAFF	TGTGCCAGCAGTGTATCTCAGGCGAACACTGAAGCTTTCTTT
-	TRBJ2-5	few	TRBV6-6	CASGSPGETQYF	TGTGCCAGCGGTTCCCCGGGGGAGACCCAGTACTTC
-	TRBJ2-1	-	TRBV5-4	CASRPEVGPIEQFF	TGTGCCAGCCGGCCGGAGGTAGGTCCCATTGAGCAGTTCTTC
-	TRBJ2-6	once	TRBV28	CASTPTGFGANVLTF	TGTGCCAGCACCCCCACAGGGTTTGGGGCCAACGTCCTGACTTTC
-	TRBJ1-6	-	TRBV28	CASSPGDHNSPLHF	TGTGCCAGCAGTCCAGGGGACCATAATTCACCCCTCCACTTT
-	TRBJ1-3	-	TRBV5-4	CASSYPPGFSGNTIYF	TGTGCCAGCAGCTACCCTCCGGGATTCTCTGGAAACACCATATATTTT
TRBD1	TRBJ1-6	-	TRBV5-1	CASSSGRDRWSRNSPLHF	TGCGCCAGCAGCTCGGGCAGGGACAGGTGGTCTAGGAATTCACCCCTCCACTTT
TRBD2	TRBJ2-3	-	TRBV19	CASSRPGGSTDTQYF	TGTGCCAGTAGTCGCCCGGGGGGGTCCACAGATACGCAGTATTTT
-	TRBJ1-5	-	TRBV5-1	CASSLAGESNQPQHF	TGCGCCAGCAGCTTGGCCGGAGAGAGCAATCAGCCCCAGCATTTT
-	TRBJ1-4	-	TRBV27	CASSLGAGGKLFF	TGTGCCAGCAGTTTAGGGGCTGGAGGGAAACTGTTTTTT
-	TRBJ1-6	-	TRBV28	CASRSGLNSPLHF	TGTGCCAGCAGATCAGGATTGAATTCACCCCTCCACTTT
-	TRBJ1-2	once	TRBV19	CASSGQPANYGYTF	TGTGCCAGTAGTGGGCAGCCCGCTAACTATGGCTACACCTTC
TRBD2	TRBJ2-7	few	TRBV27	CASSFNGRASEQYF	TGTGCCAGCAGTTTTAACGGGAGGGCGAGCGAGCAGTACTTC
TRBD2	TRBJ2-7	-	TRBV19	CASSRLAGTSYEQYF	TGTGCCAGTAGCCGACTAGCGGGGACGTCCTACGAGCAGTACTTC
-	TRBJ1-2	-	TRBV28	CASSFVGGGDYGYTF	TGTGCCAGCAGTTTCGTGGGGGGAGGGGACTATGGCTACACCTTC
-	TRBJ2-1	-	TRBV24-1	CATSDLSGNEQFF	TGTGCCACCAGTGATTTGTCGGGGAATGAGCAGTTCTTC
-	TRBJ2-5	-	TRBV10-1	CASSDLAGGRETQYF	TGCGCCAGCAGTGATTTGGCAGGAGGGAGAGAGACCCAGTACTTC
-	TRBJ1-5	-	TRBV12-3/TRBV12-4	CASNRDMEQPQHF	TGTGCCAGCAACCGGGACATGGAGCAGCCCCAGCATTTT
TRBD1	TRBJ2-2	-	TRBV4-1	CASSQRQGAAAGELFF	TGCGCCAGCAGCCAAAGACAGGGGGCCGCCGCCGGGGAGCTGTTTTTT
TRBD1	TRBJ1-2	few	TRBV9	CASSVGGTGEGANYGYTF	TGTGCCAGCAGCGTAGGCGGCACAGGGGAAGGCGCTAACTATGGCTACACCTTC
-	TRBJ1-2	-	TRBV25-1	CASSEYRSGYTF	TGTGCCAGCAGTGAATATAGGAGTGGCTACACCTTC
-	TRBJ2-3	few	TRBV5-4	CASSPGGGASTDTQYF	TGTGCCAGCAGCCCTGGCGGCGGGGCTAGCACAGATACGCAGTATTTT
TRBD1	TRBJ2-3	-	TRBV18	CASSRGQGTSTDTQYF	TGTGCCAGCTCCCGAGGACAGGGGACTAGCACAGATACGCAGTATTTT
TRBD1	TRBJ1-5	-	TRBV28	CASLGQGYQPQHF	TGTGCCAGCCTGGGACAGGGTTATCAGCCCCAGCATTTT
TRBD1	TRBJ2-2	-	TRBV6-1	CASSESSPGQGNTGELFF	TGTGCCAGCAGTGAAAGTTCCCCGGGACAGGGGAACACCGGGGAGCTGTTTTTT
TRBD2	TRBJ2-1	-	TRBV10-3	CAISRTSGGDEQFF	TGTGCCATCAGCAGGACTAGCGGGGGGGATGAGCAGTTCTTC
-	TRBJ1-4	few	TRBV27	CASSTGGLANEKLFF	TGTGCCAGCAGTACCGGGGGATTGGCTAATGAAAAACTGTTTTTT
TRBD2	TRBJ2-7	-	TRBV4-1	CASSQDRTSGDEQYF	TGCGCCAGCAGCCAAGATCGGACTAGCGGGGACGAGCAGTACTTC